What follows are 26 T cell receptor beta chains derived from one specimen sequenced in a study of T cells in localized non-small cell lung cancer. Clones were sequenced by immunoSEQ multiplex PCR, and TCRdb holds only the in-frame ones, with some missing. The sample contains just over 70,000 clones, roughly nine tenths of which appear only once. The input for sequencing was peripheral blood, taken before any cancer treatment. These receptors originate from a male donor at least 60 years old with stage III squamous cell lung carcinoma.

This sequence joins TRBV6-1 and TRBJ2-5; 10 bases are a match to TRBD2. The length of the CDR3 is 15 residues. Looked up from germline, CDR1 is MNHNS and CDR2 is SASEGT. The V gene end was trimmed by 1 base and the J gene end by 2 bases; junction bases not matched to a gene: 1. The CDR3 protein is CASSEVSGGQETQYF. The DNA of the CDR3 is TGTGCCAGCAGTGAAGTTAGCGGGGGGCAAGAGACCCAGTACTTC.

This chain links TRBV7-9 with TRBJ1-2, with D possibly being TRBD1 (6 bases). Germline CDR1 SEHNR, CDR2 FQNEAQ (reference sequence). Trimming cost V 2 bases and J 14 bases, with 12 bases left between them. This CDR3 has 11 residues. The CDR3 loop is CASSLNDRQTF. The DNA of the CDR3 is TGTGCCAGCAGCTTAAATGACAGGCAGACCTTC. The whole variable domain, filled in from reference TRBV7-9 and TRBJ1-2, reads DTGVSQNPRHKITKRGQNVTFRCDPISEHNRLYWYRQTLGQGPEFLTYFQNEAQLEKSRLLSDRFSAERPKGSFSTLEIQRTEQGDSAMYLCASSLNDRQTFGSGTRLTVV.

The gene calls are TRBV5-1 and TRBJ2-3; 7 positions agree with TRBD1. This CDR3 has 15 amino acids. Unmatched junction bases numbered 3, after V lost 2 bases and J lost 0 bases. Germline V gene data show CDR1 as SGHRS and CDR2 as YFSETQ. The CDR3 nucleotides read TGCGCCAGCAGCTTAGAGGGGGCGAGCACAGATACGCAGTATTTT. Translation gives CASSLEGASTDTQYF.

The rearrangement links TRBV15 to TRBJ2-5; D not resolved. The CDR3 spans 13 residues. V dropped 0 bases and J dropped 2 bases, with 4 bases sitting between them. Germline CDR1 reads LNHNV; CDR2 reads YYDKDF (reference sequence). Here the CDR3 DNA reads TGTGCCACCAGCAGAGACAGTCAAGAGACCCAGTACTTC. The encoded protein is CATSRDSQETQYF. Full variable domain (rest looked up from reference TRBV15 and TRBJ2-5): DAMVIQNPRYQVTQFGKPVTLSCSQTLNHNVMYWYQQKSSQAPKLLFHYYDKDFNNEADTPDNFQSRRPNTSFCFLDIRSPGLGDTAMYLCATSRDSQETQYFGPGTRLLVL.

The chain employs TRBV21-1 and TRBJ2-2. TRBV21-1 is reported as a pseudogene. The CDR3 is 19 residues long. The CDR3 loop is CASSKGNANGSANTGELFF. The DNA of the CDR3 is TGTGCCAGCAGCAAAGGGAACGCGAATGGTTCTGCGAACACCGGGGAGCTGTTTTTT.

The chain couples TRBV13 to TRBJ2-2; D remains unclear. CDR1 PRHDT and CDR2 FYEKMQ come from the germline V gene (reference sequence). This CDR3 has 14 residues. V lost 3 bases, J lost 7 bases, and 12 bases lay in between. CDR3 nucleotide sequence: TGTGCCAGCAGCTTCGGGCTTGAGGACGGGGAGCTGTTTTTT. Translation gives CASSFGLEDGELFF.

This clone turned up a few times. The chain combines TRBV6-6 with TRBJ1-2; D is unresolved. The CDR3 contains 15 residues. V was cut by 0 bases and J by 4 bases, with 12 bases left in between. In germline, CDR1 is MNHNY, CDR2 SVGAGI (reference sequence). CDR3 nucleotides: TGTGCCAGCAGTTACTCACAAGCGGCCCTCTATGGCTACACCTTC. Amino acids: CASSYSQAALYGYTF.

V gene TRBV7-9 combines with J gene TRBJ1-2, with D possibly being TRBD1 (5 bases). Germline V gene sequence: CDR1 SEHNR, CDR2 FQNEAQ (reference sequence). The length of the CDR3 is 14 residues. The V and J ends lost 0 bases and 12 bases respectively, with 17 bases between them. The CDR3, as DNA: TGTGCCAGCAGCTTAGCCACAGCGGGGCGAGAAGACACCTTC. Protein sequence: CASSLATAGREDTF.

The genes are TRBV2 and TRBJ1-4; 8 bases agree with TRBD1. Germline trimming cut 5 bases from V and 1 base from J; bases unmatched to any gene: 3. The CDR3 is 15 residues long. Germline loops: CDR1 SNHLY, CDR2 FYNNEI. CDR3 DNA sequence: TGTGCCAGCAGTACTGACAGGGGAACTAATGAAAAACTGTTTTTT. It codes for CASSTDRGTNEKLFF. Using reference TRBV2 and TRBJ1-4 for the parts outside the CDR3, the full variable domain is EPEVTQTPSHQVTQMGQEVILRCVPISNHLYFYWYRQILGQKVEFLVSFYNNEISEKSEIFDDQFSVERPDGSNFTLKIRSTKLEDSAMYFCASSTDRGTNEKLFFGSGTQLSVL.

This chain uses TRBV7-8 with TRBJ1-3; TRBD1 is a possible D gene (5 bases). V dropped 5 bases and J dropped 0 bases, with 17 bases sitting between them. Germline values: CDR1 SGHVS, CDR2 FQNEAQ. CDR3 length: 17 residues. The chain's CDR3 is CASSITTATSSGNTIYF. Here the CDR3 DNA reads TGTGCCAGCAGCATTACGACAGCTACTAGCTCTGGAAACACCATATATTTT.

The chain couples TRBV4-3 to TRBJ2-7, with 13 positions matching TRBD2. Per germline, CDR1 LGHNA and CDR2 YSLEER. V lost 0 bases and J lost 4; bases outside the gene matches: 3. The CDR3 consists of 16 residues. The CDR3 protein is CASSQETSGGDYEQYF. CDR3 nucleotide sequence: TGCGCCAGCAGCCAAGAAACTAGCGGGGGGGATTACGAGCAGTACTTC.

This rearrangement joins TRBV5-1 to TRBJ2-2, with TRBD1 matching 9 bases. V dropped 5 bases and J dropped 7; count of bases not matched to a gene: 6. The CDR3 runs 14 residues. Per the germline V gene, CDR1 is SGHRS and CDR2 is YFSETQ. CDR3 protein: CASRTQGAGGELFF. The CDR3 coding sequence is TGCGCCAGCAGGACACAGGGGGCCGGCGGGGAGCTGTTTTTT.

This clone has a handful of counts. DNA of the CDR3: TGTGCCAGCAGAAGAGAGGGGACCTTATGGAATTCACCCCTCCACTTT. Translated: CASRREGTLWNSPLHF. The J gene is TRBJ1-6, the V gene TRBV27, with a possible D match to TRBD1 (5 bases). The length of the CDR3 is 16 residues. V was cut by 6 bases and J by 7 bases, with 19 bases left in between. Germline-derived CDR1 and CDR2 are MNHEY and SMNVEV (reference sequence).

This sequence joins TRBV18 and TRBJ1-3; TRBD1 matches 9 bases. Trimming at V came to 3 bases and at J to 1 base, leaving 7 bases not matched to a gene. The CDR3 totals 17 residues. The germline CDR1 and CDR2 sequences are KGHSH and LQKENI. CDR3 coding DNA: TGTGCCAGCTCACCTTCGACAGGGGGGCCTTCTGGAAACACCATATATTTT. The encoded protein is CASSPSTGGPSGNTIYF. The variable domain in full, with the rest retrieved from reference TRBV18 and TRBJ1-3, is NAGVMQNPRHLVRRRGQEARLRCSPMKGHSHVYWYRQLPEEGLKFMVYLQKENIIDESGMPKERFSAEFPKEGPSILRIQQVVRGDSAAYFCASSPSTGGPSGNTIYFGEGSWLTVV.

The chain uses TRBV7-9 and TRBJ2-3; D uncertain. The CDR3 is 15 amino acids. The germline V gene has CDR1 SEHNR and CDR2 FQNEAQ (reference sequence). V shed 3 bases and J shed 0 bases, with 10 bases lying between them. CDR3 coding DNA: TGTGCCAGCAGCTTCGTGACGGGTAGCACAGATACGCAGTATTTT. Its translation is CASSFVTGSTDTQYF.

The chain recombines TRBV19 with TRBJ1-5, with no clear D. Trimming cost V 0 bases and J 9 bases, with 9 bases left between them. Germline CDR1 LNHDA, CDR2 SQIVND (reference sequence). The CDR3 covers 13 residues. The CDR3 DNA is TGTGCCAGTAGTATAGAAATCCGGGTGCCCCAGCATTTT. Translated, it gives CASSIEIRVPQHF.

The V gene is TRBV6-5, the J gene TRBJ2-7, with a weak D call TRBD2 (5 bases). Germline loops: CDR1 MNHEY, CDR2 SVGAGI. The CDR3 totals 13 residues. V was clipped by 7 bases and J by 2 bases, with 12 bases between them. CDR3 sequence reads: CASTAAGAYEQYF. DNA of the CDR3: TGTGCCAGCACAGCGGCTGGGGCCTACGAGCAGTACTTC.

A few counts support this clone. Here the CDR3 reads CASSGVRSPLHF. For the CDR3, the DNA is TGTGCCAGCAGTGGGGTGCGCTCACCCCTCCACTTT. The chain combines TRBV7-2 with TRBJ1-6, with no clear D. The germline V and J ends were trimmed by 6 bases and 10 bases, with 10 bases remaining between them. The length of the CDR3 is 12 residues. Germline loops: CDR1 SGHTA, CDR2 FQGNSA. Combining the CDR3 with reference TRBV7-2 and TRBJ1-6 gives the whole variable domain GAGVSQSPSNKVTEKGKDVELRCDPISGHTALYWYRQSLGQGLEFLIYFQGNSAPDKSGLPSDRFSAERTGGSVSTLTIQRTQQEDSAVYLCASSGVRSPLHFGNGTRLTVT.

The chain carries TRBV6-1 and TRBJ1-1; D ambiguous. This CDR3 comprises 15 residues. V lost 7 bases, J lost 5 bases, and 20 bases lay in between. Per germline, CDR1 MNHNS and CDR2 SASEGT. This CDR3 reads CASTAWVGEETEAFF. In DNA, the CDR3 is TGTGCCAGCACCGCATGGGTCGGGGAAGAGACTGAAGCTTTCTTT.

The chain uses TRBV19 and TRBJ1-6; no clear D. Germline CDR1 is LNHDA and CDR2 is SQIVND (reference sequence). V was trimmed by 11 bases and J by 6 bases, leaving 14 bases between them. CDR3 length: 13 amino acids. The CDR3 sequence: CAGITNVNSPLHF. In DNA form, the CDR3 reads TGTGCCGGCATCACGAACGTTAATTCACCCCTCCACTTT.

This rearrangement joins TRBV7-9 to TRBJ2-5; 11 bases line up with TRBD2. J gave up 4 bases and V 6 bases, and 16 bases lay outside the gene matches. The germline gives CDR1 SEHNR, CDR2 FQNEAQ (reference sequence). The CDR3 has 18 amino acids. The CDR3 sequence is CASSHRTFSGGAAETQYF. The CDR3, as DNA: TGTGCCAGCAGTCACCGGACTTTTAGCGGGGGGGCAGCAGAGACCCAGTACTTC.

The V call is TRBV9, the J call TRBJ1-1; D possibly corresponds to TRBD1 (6 bases). Per germline, CDR1 SGDLS and CDR2 YYNGEE. Deletions cut 0 bases from V and 7 bases from J, with 13 bases between. The CDR3 covers 14 residues. In DNA form, the CDR3 reads TGTGCCAGCAGCGTAGTTGGGGGCAACGGTGAAGCTTTCTTT. It is translated as CASSVVGGNGEAFF.

V is TRBV4-3 and J is TRBJ1-2; tentatively, D is TRBD1 (6 bases). Germline assignment: CDR1 LGHNA and CDR2 YSLEER. The CDR3 consists of 17 residues. Trimming shortened V by 0 bases and J by 7 bases, and 21 bases separated the two germline ends. CDR3 amino acids: CASSQDLGGQDLLGYTF. The CDR3 coding sequence is TGCGCCAGCAGCCAAGATCTGGGGGGGCAAGACCTTCTTGGCTACACCTTC.

The chain is built from TRBV6-4 and TRBJ2-2, with 12 bases matching TRBD2. Germline-derived CDR1 and CDR2 are MRHNA and SNTAGT. This CDR3 is 18 amino acids long. Unmatched junction bases numbered 7, after V lost 2 bases and J lost 3 bases. CDR3 sequence reads: CASSDTPSGGADTGELFF. CDR3 DNA sequence: TGTGCCAGCAGTGACACCCCTAGCGGGGGGGCGGACACCGGGGAGCTGTTTTTT.

The chain couples TRBV19 to TRBJ2-3, with 10 bases matching TRBD1. The CDR3 contains 15 residues. The germline V gene has CDR1 LNHDA and CDR2 SQIVND (reference sequence). The ends lost 6 bases at V and 2 bases at J; junction bases unmatched: 5. CDR3 sequence (DNA): TGTGCCAGTAGCTCCGACAGGGGGCCCACAGATACGCAGTATTTT. This sequence encodes CASSSDRGPTDTQYF.

The gene calls are TRBV5-5 and TRBJ1-1; a weak D match, TRBD1 (6 bases). V lost 6 bases and J 1 base, leaving 10 bases between the germline ends. CDR3 length: 13 residues. CDR1 is SGHKS and CDR2 is YYEKEE in the germline V gene (reference sequence). CDR3 bases: TGTGCCAGCACAATAGGGGGGAACACTGAAGCTTTCTTT. The encoded protein is CASTIGGNTEAFF.